The rows below give T cell receptor beta chains drawn from one sample of a study of T cell changes during pregnancy in multiple sclerosis. Sequencing was performed with immunoSEQ multiplex PCR; in TCRdb, only in-frame clones are kept and a portion is missing. The sample comprises approximately 36,000 clones, about 88% of which are singletons, and 6.5% to 8.5% rests with the top ten. The sample in question was CD8+ T cells from peripheral blood mononuclear cells, obtained in the third trimester of pregnancy. Source of these receptors: a female donor with multiple sclerosis, enrolled in a pregnancy study. The CDR3 runs from the conserved cysteine through the conserved F or W. The D gene is left open where the match is weak. The listing skips clone size in some rows; elsewhere it reads once, few, many or a size class.

v_call	cdr3_length	d_call	clone_size	j_call	cdr3_nt	cdr3_aa
TRBV6-5	14	NA	NA	TRBJ2-7	TGTGCCAGCAGTTACATCCAGGACATGCACGAGCAGTACTTC	CASSYIQDMHEQYF
TRBV5-6	15	TRBD1	once	TRBJ2-7	TGTGCCAGCAGCTGGGGACAGGGGGAGTCCTACGAGCAGTACTTC	CASSWGQGESYEQYF
TRBV27	15	TRBD1	NA	TRBJ1-1	TGTGCCAGCAGTCCGACACAGGGGGGCGGCACTGAAGCTTTCTTT	CASSPTQGGGTEAFF
TRBV19	14	NA	NA	TRBJ1-2	TGTGCCAGTAGTAGCGGGACGGCCGTTTATGGCTACACCTTC	CASSSGTAVYGYTF
TRBV19	15	TRBD1	NA	TRBJ1-1	TGTGCCAGTAGTATAGCTGCCACAGGGGGTGCTGAAGCTTTCTTT	CASSIAATGGAEAFF
TRBV7-9	15	TRBD1	NA	TRBJ2-1	TGTGCCAGCAGCTCCAGGACAGGGACCTACAATGAGCAGTTCTTC	CASSSRTGTYNEQFF
TRBV28	17	NA	NA	TRBJ2-3	TGTGCCAGCAGCCGTTGGGGGGGGGCGCGGGGCACAGATACGCAGTATTTT	CASSRWGGARGTDTQYF
TRBV7-9	13	NA	NA	TRBJ2-7	TGTGCCAGCAGCTTAGAATCTTTCTACGAGCAGTACTTC	CASSLESFYEQYF
TRBV6-5	16	TRBD1	NA	TRBJ2-7	TGTGCCAGCAGTTACTCGACCGGACAGGCCTCCTACGAGCAGTACTTC	CASSYSTGQASYEQYF
TRBV4-3	15	NA	NA	TRBJ1-1	TGCGCCAGCAGCCAAGTTATCAGGGCTGCCACTGAAGCTTTCTTT	CASSQVIRAATEAFF
TRBV30	16	NA	NA	TRBJ1-5	TGTGCCTGGAGAGGGGTAGGGGCCATCAGCAATCAGCCCCAGCATTTT	CAWRGVGAISNQPQHF
TRBV9	11	NA	many	TRBJ2-1	TGTGCCAGCAGCTCCCCTAATGAGCAGTTCTTC	CASSSPNEQFF
TRBV11-3	17	NA	NA	TRBJ2-1	TGTGCCAGCAGCTCTAGGCTCGGGACTGAGAAGGGGAATGAGCAGTTCTTC	CASSSRLGTEKGNEQFF
TRBV5-5	16	TRBD1	once	TRBJ2-3	TGTGCCAGCGGCCTGGGACAGGGGCCTCCCACAGATACGCAGTATTTT	CASGLGQGPPTDTQYF
TRBV6-1	15	NA	many	TRBJ2-7	TGTGCCAGCAGTGAATTAACAGGCAGCTCCTACGAGCAGTACTTC	CASSELTGSSYEQYF
TRBV19	16	NA	NA	TRBJ2-7	TGTGCCAGTAGTCCAAGAGTCCAGGGGGGATCGTGGGAGCAGTACTTC	CASSPRVQGGSWEQYF
TRBV5-1	15	NA	NA	TRBJ1-5	TGCGCCAGCAGCTGGAACGGAGGGTACAATCAGCCCCAGCATTTT	CASSWNGGYNQPQHF
TRBV7-3	16	TRBD1	NA	TRBJ1-1	TGTGCCAGCAGCTTACGGCCGGGACAGGGGAACACTGAAGCTTTCTTT	CASSLRPGQGNTEAFF
TRBV28	13	NA	NA	TRBJ2-7	TGTGCCAGCAGTTTCGACAGCTCCTACGAGCAGTACTTC	CASSFDSSYEQYF
TRBV7-8	16	NA	NA	TRBJ2-3	TGTGCCAGCAGCTTACCCGGGACACGGGCAGGAGATACGCAGTATTTT	CASSLPGTRAGDTQYF
TRBV2	16	TRBD1	NA	TRBJ1-5	TGTGCCAGCAGACCCGGGACAGGGTATTGGCTCGGGCCCCAGCATTTT	CASRPGTGYWLGPQHF
TRBV10-1	13	NA	NA	TRBJ2-2	TGCGCCAGCAGTGGGCGGGACACCGGGGAGCTGTTTTTT	CASSGRDTGELFF
TRBV21-1	18	NA	NA	TRBJ1-2	TGTGCCAGCAGCAAATATAAATTTCTAGGTGCCGAATTTCCTGGCTACACCTTC	CASSKYKFLGAEFPGYTF
TRBV11-2	14	NA	NA	TRBJ1-1	TGTGCCAGCAGCTTTATGGGCGCGAACACCGAAGCTTTCTTT	CASSFMGANTEAFF
TRBV4-3	16	TRBD1	NA	TRBJ2-7	TGCGCCAGCAGCCATGGCCTGGGACAGGGTAACTACGAGCAGTACTTC	CASSHGLGQGNYEQYF
TRBV4-1	17	TRBD2	NA	TRBJ2-1	TGCGCCAGCAGCCCTAGACTAGCGGGGGGGGGATACAATGAGCAGTTCTTC	CASSPRLAGGGYNEQFF
TRBV27	15	TRBD1	NA	TRBJ2-7	TGTGCCAGCAGTTTTGGACAGGCCCGGGGTTACGAGCAGTACTTC	CASSFGQARGYEQYF